The T cell receptor beta chain described here comes from a study of cytomegalovirus exposure and HLA in healthy donors. Study in general: HLA-typed donors were the source of around 80 million unique TCRs, which an early data release held.

Turning to this clone: Its cognate antigen is unknown. An end of the junction differs from the germline gene, which may be a read error.

General study points: In presence/absence analyses, roughly uniform sequencing depth across donors was assumed. Generally TCR sequences proved uncommon, though certain public TCRs appeared in numerous donors.

PCR involved 60 Vbeta and 13 Jbeta primers. Profiling relied on immunoSEQ multiplex PCR, and the TCRdb table lists in-frame clones only, not all of them. This table holds about 150,000 clones, 77% found once. This CDR3 is 15 amino acids long. Germline V lookup: CDR1 SSHAT, CDR2 FNYEAQ (reference sequence). Those who donated were healthy bone marrow donors. This rearrangement joins TRBV7-7 to TRBJ2-1, with TRBD1 matching over 12 bases. This sequence originates from a male donor in good health and CMV-seronegative. Sequenced sample: PBMCs. The CDR3 here is CASSSGTGGRDEQFF. The CDR3 DNA reads TGTGCTAGCAGCTCCGGGACAGGGGGCCGCGATGAGCAGTTCTTC.